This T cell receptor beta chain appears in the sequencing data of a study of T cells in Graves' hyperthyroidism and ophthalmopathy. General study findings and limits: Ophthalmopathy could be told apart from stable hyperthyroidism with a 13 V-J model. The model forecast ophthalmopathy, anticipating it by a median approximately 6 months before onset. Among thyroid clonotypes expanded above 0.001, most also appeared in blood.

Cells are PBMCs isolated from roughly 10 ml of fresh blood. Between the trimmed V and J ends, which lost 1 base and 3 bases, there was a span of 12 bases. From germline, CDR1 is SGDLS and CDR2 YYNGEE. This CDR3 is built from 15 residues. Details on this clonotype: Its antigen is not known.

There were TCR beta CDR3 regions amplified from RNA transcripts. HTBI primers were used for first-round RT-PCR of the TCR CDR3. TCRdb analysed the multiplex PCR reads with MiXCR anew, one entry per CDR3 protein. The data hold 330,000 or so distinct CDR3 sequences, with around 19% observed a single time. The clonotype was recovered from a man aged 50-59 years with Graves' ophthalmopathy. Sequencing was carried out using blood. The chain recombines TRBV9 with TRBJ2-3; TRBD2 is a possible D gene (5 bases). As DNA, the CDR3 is TGTGCCAGCAGCGTACGAGGCGGGCTGACAGATACGCAGTATTTT. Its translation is CASSVRGGLTDTQYF.